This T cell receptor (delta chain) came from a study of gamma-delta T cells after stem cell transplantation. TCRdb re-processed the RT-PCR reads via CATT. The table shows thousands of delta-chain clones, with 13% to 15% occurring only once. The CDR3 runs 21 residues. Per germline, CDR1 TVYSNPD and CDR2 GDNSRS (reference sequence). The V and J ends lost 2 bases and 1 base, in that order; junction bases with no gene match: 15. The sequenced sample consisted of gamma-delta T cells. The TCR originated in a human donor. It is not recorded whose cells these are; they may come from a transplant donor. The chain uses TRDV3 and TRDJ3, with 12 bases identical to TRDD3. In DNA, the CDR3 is TGTGCCTTTGGGGTACACTGGGGGATACTGGGGGCGTCCTGGGACACCCGACAGATGTTTTTC. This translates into CAFGVHWGILGASWDTRQMFF. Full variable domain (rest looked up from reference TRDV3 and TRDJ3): CDKVTQSSPDQTVASGSEVVLLCTYDTVYSNPDLFWYRIRPDYSFQFVFYGDNSRSEGADFTQGRFSVKHILTQKAFHLVISPVRTEDSATYYCAFGVHWGILGASWDTRQMFFGTGIKLFVEP.